This T cell receptor (beta chain) was obtained from a study of T cells after yellow fever vaccination. At the level of the study: CD3, CD45RA, CCR7 and CD95 defined the sorted EM, EMRA, CM and Tscm memory subsets. Study observations and caveats: Only a minor proportion of clonotypes was detected across both CD4 and CD8 compartments. Post-booster samples contained most primary-vaccination clones (more than 95% CD4, about 90% CD8). Almost every vaccine-responding clonotype was undetectable in sorted memory subsets on day 0.

Germline assignment: CDR1 LGHNA and CDR2 YNFKEQ. The CDR3 loop spans 15 amino acids. V was pared by 1 base and J by 5 bases, with 13 bases between. This clonotype was observed many times. Each CDR3 protein gets one entry after TCRdb re-called the 5' RACE reads with MiXCR. The table lists about 25,000 distinct CDR3 sequences, 3.4% of them singletons. This TCR came from a man younger than 35 who received the YFV17D yellow fever vaccine. This sample comprised PBMCs, either bulk or a sorted T-cell subset (CD4+, CD8+, memory, or dextramer-sorted; not recorded which), obtained approximately 47 days after the first yellow fever vaccination. The rearrangement uses TRBV4-2 and TRBJ2-3; tentatively, D is TRBD2 (7 bases). This CDR3 is CASSQVGGAEDTQYF. CDR3 sequence (DNA): TGTGCCAGCAGCCAAGTTGGGGGGGCCGAAGATACGCAGTATTTT.